Listed below are T cell receptor beta chains from one sample, sequenced in a study of radiation and T cells in renal cell carcinoma. Using immunoSEQ multiplex PCR, the repertoire was profiled, and TCRdb retains in-frame clones only, with some absent. The table includes around 100,000 clones, 80% to 90% detected once. The material sequenced was blood, taken from a patient whose treatment included radiotherapy and nephrectomy. The source is a man aged 60 to 75 with renal cell carcinoma. The CDR3 runs from the conserved cysteine through the conserved F or W. The D gene is left open where the match is weak. Expanded clones get a size class; other rows say once, few or many, or leave the size out.

.	few	TRBV9	TRBJ2-6	TGTGCCAGCAGCGTAGCTACCGCTACTGGGGCCAACGTCCTGACTTTC	CASSVATATGANVLTF
.	once	TRBV27	TRBJ2-1	TGTGCCAGCAGTACAGGACGGTATAATGAGCAGTTCTTC	CASSTGRYNEQFF
TRBD2	.	TRBV18	TRBJ2-2	TGTGCCAGCTGGACTAGCGGACACACCGGGGAGCTGTTTTTT	CASWTSGHTGELFF
.	.	TRBV18	TRBJ2-5	TGTGCCAGCTCACCCCGAGAGGGGAGGGAGACCCAGTACTTC	CASSPREGRETQYF
.	.	TRBV2	TRBJ2-2	TGTGCCAGCAGTGACAGGGTCGACACCGGGGAGCTGTTTTTT	CASSDRVDTGELFF
.	once	TRBV5-1	TRBJ1-1	TGCGCCAGCAGTTTACATTCGGGCAATCCAGCTTTCTTT	CASSLHSGNPAFF
.	.	TRBV7-2	TRBJ2-7	TGTGCCAGCAGCTTAGCGACACAAACCTACGAGCAGTACTTC	CASSLATQTYEQYF
TRBD2	.	TRBV5-1	TRBJ2-1	TGCGCCAGCAGCTCCACGACCGGGACTAGCAATGAGCAGTTCTTC	CASSSTTGTSNEQFF
TRBD1	.	TRBV5-1	TRBJ2-3	TGCGCCAGCAGCTCGGGACAGGCTAGCACAGATACGCAGTATTTT	CASSSGQASTDTQYF
TRBD1	.	TRBV30	TRBJ1-2	TGTGCCTGGAAAGACAGGGGAACGAACTATGGCTACACCTTC	CAWKDRGTNYGYTF
TRBD1	.	TRBV6-6	TRBJ2-7	TGTGCCAGCAGTAGAGGACAGGGAACCTACGAGCAGTACTTC	CASSRGQGTYEQYF
.	.	TRBV4-1	TRBJ1-1	TGCGCCAGCAGCCCCTCGCCCAGGGCAGTCATATCAAATATGAACACTGAAGCTTTCTTT	CASSPSPRAVISNMNTEAFF
TRBD2	.	TRBV5-1	TRBJ2-7	TGCGCCAGCAGCTTTGCGACTAGCGGGAGAGGGGAGCAGTACTTC	CASSFATSGRGEQYF
.	few	TRBV28	TRBJ1-2	TGTGCCAGCAGTCCCGCTTTAGGAGGCTACACCTTC	CASSPALGGYTF
.	.	TRBV19	TRBJ1-2	TGTGCCAGTAGTCAACCAGGTGGTTCTGGCTACACCTTC	CASSQPGGSGYTF
.	.	TRBV15	TRBJ2-2	TGTGCCACCAGCAGAACCGGGTTCACAAACACCGGGGAGCTGTTTTTT	CATSRTGFTNTGELFF
.	.	TRBV19	TRBJ2-7	TGTGCCAGTAGTGCAGGGTTATCCTACGAGCAGTACTTC	CASSAGLSYEQYF
.	.	TRBV30	TRBJ2-3	TGTGCCTGGAGTGTACGGGTGGACACAGATACGCAGTATTTT	CAWSVRVDTDTQYF
.	.	TRBV18	TRBJ1-4	TGTGCCAGCTCACCACCTTATGAACAGGGTGAAAAACTGTTTTTT	CASSPPYEQGEKLFF
TRBD1	.	TRBV28	TRBJ2-7	TGTGCCAGCAGTTTCGTTGTTTTGGACAGGGACGGGTCCGAGCAGTACTTC	CASSFVVLDRDGSEQYF
TRBD1	.	TRBV5-6	TRBJ2-7	TGTGCCAGCAACCTCCGGACAGGCTTCTATTCCCCGAACGAGCAGTACTTC	CASNLRTGFYSPNEQYF
.	.	TRBV28	TRBJ2-5	TGTGCCAGCAGTTTAGCGGGGCCTGATCAAGAGACCCAGTACTTC	CASSLAGPDQETQYF
.	.	TRBV10-3	TRBJ2-6	TGTGCCATCAGTGCCGGGGCCAACGTCCTGACTTTC	CAISAGANVLTF
TRBD2	.	TRBV7-9	TRBJ2-7	TGTGCCAGCAGCTTAGGCGCTAGCGGGGTGTCCTACGAGCAGTACTTC	CASSLGASGVSYEQYF
.	few	TRBV18	TRBJ1-1	TGTGCCAGCTCAACGACCCCAACGAACACTGAAGCTTTCTTT	CASSTTPTNTEAFF
.	.	TRBV18	TRBJ2-2	TGTGCCAGCTCCCTTCGGTTAACGAACACCGGGGAGCTGTTTTTT	CASSLRLTNTGELFF
.	.	TRBV25-1	TRBJ2-5	TGTGCCAGCAGTGAACTGGACAGCCAAGAGACCCAGTACTTC	CASSELDSQETQYF